This T cell receptor beta chain was obtained from a study of OX40 agonist ivuxolimab in advanced cancers. Study-wide background: Patients were treated with ivuxolimab, an agonistic anti-OX40 (CD134) antibody.

TCRdb keeps only in-frame clones here, not all; method: immunoSEQ multiplex PCR. The profile shows roughly 35,000 clones, about 87% of them singletons. Patients who had autoimmune disease history or got systemic immunosuppression were left out. The timepoints at which blood was sampled were baseline, cycle 4 day 1, and cycle 7 day 1. The germline gives CDR1 SGHTA, CDR2 FQGTGA. The V and J ends lost 5 bases and 0 bases respectively, with 8 bases between them. The CDR3 sequence is 14 residues long. With respect to this clone: Its target is unknown.

Study findings and constraints: Expanded clones belonging to CD8+ T cells outnumbered, on average, those of CD4+.

The starting material was CD4+ or CD8+ T cells sorted from blood, obtained in a trial of the OX40 agonist ivuxolimab. The TCR comes from an adult with an advanced solid tumor such as melanoma, head and neck, liver or kidney cancer. The V call is TRBV7-3, the J call TRBJ2-1, with a tentative D call TRBD2 (6 bases). The CDR3 loop is CASSGLSSYNEQFF. CDR3 nucleotides: TGTGCCAGCAGCGGACTAAGCTCCTACAATGAGCAGTTCTTC. The complete variable domain, with remaining parts taken from reference TRBV7-3 and TRBJ2-1, reads GAGVSQTPSNKVTEKGKYVELRCDPISGHTALYWYRQSLGQGPEFLIYFQGTGAADDSGLPNDRFFAVRPEGSVSTLKIQRTERGDSAVYLCASSGLSSYNEQFFGPGTRLTVL.